The sequence of this T cell receptor (beta chain) was determined in a study of technical replicates of blood from a handful of donors. Clones were sequenced by immunoSEQ multiplex PCR, and TCRdb holds only the in-frame ones, with some missing. The table shows roughly 73,000 clones, with roughly 93% occurring only once. Per the germline V gene, CDR1 is MNHNS and CDR2 is SASEGT. V lost 5 bases, J lost 7 bases, and 3 bases stayed unmatched. There are 14 residues in the CDR3. This chain uses TRBV6-1 with TRBJ1-6; the match to TRBD1 covers 9 bases. The source is a human donor in good health. What was sequenced was T cells isolated from PBMCs. Here the CDR3 reads CASSSGTGNSPLHF. The CDR3 DNA is TGTGCCAGCAGTTCCGGGACAGGGAATTCACCCCTCCACTTT.